The clone carrying this T cell receptor (beta chain) was counted only a few times. Its target is unknown. Here immunoSEQ multiplex PCR was the method, and the copy in TCRdb shows in-frame clones only, minus some. The sample includes about 80,000 clones, roughly 87% of them seen just once. This sample stems from a study of OX40 agonist ivuxolimab in advanced cancers. Whole-study context: Checkpoint inhibitors had been given previously to about 40% of patients. Study results and caveats: Expanded clones belonging to CD8+ T cells outnumbered, on average, those of CD4+.

The germline V gene encodes CDR1 SNHLY and CDR2 FYNNEI. This CDR3 contains 14 residues. With 10 bases removed from V and 8 bases from J, the gap between germline ends came to 22 bases. Peripheral blood came from all dose cohorts at three timepoints. The sequencing used CD4+ or CD8+ T cells sorted from blood, collected in a trial of the OX40 agonist ivuxolimab. The sequence came from an adult with an advanced solid tumor such as melanoma, head and neck, liver or kidney cancer. V gene TRBV2 combines with J gene TRBJ2-3; weak D call: TRBD1 (6 bases). The CDR3 is CAIRTDGRPGTQYF. CDR3 bases: TGTGCCATTAGGACAGATGGGAGACCAGGTACGCAGTATTTT.